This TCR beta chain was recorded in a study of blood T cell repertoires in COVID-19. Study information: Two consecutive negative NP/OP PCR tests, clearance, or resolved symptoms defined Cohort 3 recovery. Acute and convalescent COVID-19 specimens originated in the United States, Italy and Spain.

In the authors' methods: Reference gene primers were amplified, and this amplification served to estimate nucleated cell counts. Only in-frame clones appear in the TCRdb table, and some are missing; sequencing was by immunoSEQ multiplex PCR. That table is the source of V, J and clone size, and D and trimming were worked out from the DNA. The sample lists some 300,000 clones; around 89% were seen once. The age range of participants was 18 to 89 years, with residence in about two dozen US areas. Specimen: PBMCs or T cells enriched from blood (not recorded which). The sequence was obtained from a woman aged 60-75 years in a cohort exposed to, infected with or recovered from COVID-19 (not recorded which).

CDR3 in DNA: TGTGCCAGCAGCGTGCGGACAGGGACGATTAATGGCTACACCTTC. Its translation is CASSVRTGTINGYTF. This chain uses TRBV9 with TRBJ1-2; TRBD1 agrees at 8 bases. Looked up from germline, CDR1 is SGDLS and CDR2 is YYNGEE. The CDR3 totals 15 residues. The V segment lost 2 bases and the J segment 6 bases; nucleotides outside the gene matches: 9.